This T cell receptor beta chain stems from a study of blood T cell repertoires in COVID-19. This CDR3 spans 11 amino acids. Germline V CDR1 and CDR2: DFQATT, SNEGSKA (reference sequence). The V gene lost 7 bases and the J gene lost 4 bases, with 11 bases spanning the gap. This clone was counted only a few times. Data came from immunoSEQ multiplex PCR; TCRdb stores just in-frame clones and leaves some out. This sample has approximately 350,000 clones; more than 85% occur once, and the top ten carry 2.5% to 3.5%. Sequenced input: PBMCs or T cells enriched from blood (not recorded which). The sequence was obtained from a woman aged 25 to 39 who had recovered from COVID-19. V usage is TRBV20-1 and J usage is TRBJ2-7; possibly TRBD2 for D (6 bases). CDR3 in amino acids: CSGMGGYEQYF. CDR3 nucleotides: TGCAGTGGGATGGGGGGTTACGAGCAGTACTTC.